These 6 T cell receptor beta chains were sequenced from one sample in a study of blood T cells in healthy people across ages. A second PCR of 7 to 11 cycles used a sample-barcoded 5' primer and a J-beta primer mix. TCRdb processed the 5' RACE reads anew with MiXCR; each CDR3 protein has one entry. The data contain about 1,500,000 distinct CDR3 sequences, roughly 27% of them singletons. The sample was blood. The receptor set was obtained from a woman between 25 and 40 years old in good health.

This clonotype was recorded at least ten times. The rearrangement uses TRBV5-1 and TRBJ2-1; 7 nucleotides agree with TRBD2. This CDR3 has 13 residues. Per the germline V gene, CDR1 is SGHRS and CDR2 is YFSETQ. The V segment lost 5 bases and the J segment 6 bases; nucleotides outside the gene matches: 5. The CDR3, as DNA: TGCGCCAGCAGTGGGGGAGGGAGCAATGAGCAGTTCTTC. Translating gives CASSGGGSNEQFF.

This clonotype was detected only a few times. J is TRBJ2-3 and V is TRBV29-1, with D uncertain. CDR1 and CDR2 from the germline V gene are SQVTM and ANQGSEA. This CDR3 is 16 amino acids long. V lost 6 bases and J lost 2, with 21 bases in between. CDR3 DNA sequence: TGCAGCGTCATCCCCAATCGGAGAGTCTCCACAGATACGCAGTATTTT. This codes for CSVIPNRRVSTDTQYF.

This clonotype was observed a few times. This rearrangement joins TRBV28 to TRBJ1-5, with D possibly being TRBD1 (5 bases). Germline CDR1 is MDHEN and CDR2 is SYDVKM. The CDR3 has 17 amino acids. V dropped 4 bases and J dropped 1 base, with 17 bases sitting between them. The CDR3 DNA reads TGTGCCAGCAGTTCCCCTAGGGGTGGGGCCAGCAATCAGCCCCAGCATTTT. Its protein is CASSSPRGGASNQPQHF.

The chain recombines TRBV6-6 with TRBJ1-4; the match to TRBD1 covers 10 bases. Unmatched junction bases numbered 1, after V lost 9 bases and J lost 6 bases. The germline V gene encodes CDR1 MNHNY and CDR2 SVGAGI (reference sequence). The length of the CDR3 is 12 residues. The CDR3: CARDRGHEKLFF. The CDR3 nucleotides read TGTGCCAGAGACAGGGGGCATGAAAAACTGTTTTTT.

This clonotype came up many times. At one end, the junction sequence differs from germline, possibly due to a read error. CDR3 residues: CASSQDAGSYGYTF. The CDR3 bases are TGCGCCAGCAGCCAAGACGCGGGCTCTTATGGCTACACCTTC. This rearrangement joins TRBV3-1 to TRBJ1-2, with D unclear. Germline V CDR1 and CDR2: LGHDT, YNNKEL (reference sequence). The CDR3 runs to 14 residues.

This clonotype was recorded many times. The chain's CDR3 is CASRLLAGGRSSYEQYF. The CDR3 DNA is TGTGCCAGCAGGTTGCTAGCGGGGGGCCGAAGCTCCTACGAGCAGTACTTC. The rearrangement joins TRBV11-2 to TRBJ2-7, with 11 positions matching TRBD2. V dropped 6 bases and J dropped 0; count of bases not matched to a gene: 10. Germline V CDR1 and CDR2: SGHAT, FQNNGV. This CDR3 region has 17 residues.